This T cell receptor (beta chain) was sequenced for a study of blood T cells in healthy people across ages. Healthy Caucasian individuals from Russia aged about 6 to 90 served as donors. They isolated at least 6.5 million PBMCs from each sample. The CDR3 is 11 residues long. V was pared by 7 bases and J by 6 bases, with 13 bases between. Per germline, CDR1 DFQATT and CDR2 SNEGSKA (reference sequence). Together with a sample-barcoded 5' primer, a J-beta primer mix was included in a second PCR lasting about 6 to 11 cycles. The template-switch adaptor was a 5' adaptor with 12 random nucleotides. It tagged each cDNA molecule. TCRdb reanalysed the 5' RACE reads using MiXCR and keeps one entry per CDR3 protein. The sample lists hundreds of thousands of distinct CDR3 sequences; approximately 59% were seen once.

What was sequenced was blood. The V call is TRBV20-1, the J call TRBJ2-7; no reliable D call. The TCR comes from a man in his fifties or sixties in good health. As DNA, the CDR3 is TGCAGTGGGTTATCCCAGATCGAGCAGTACTTC. Residues: CSGLSQIEQYF.